Below, 6 T cell receptor beta chains from the same sample are listed, as sequenced in a study of T cells in Graves' hyperthyroidism and ophthalmopathy. What was amplified from RNA transcripts were TCR beta CDR3 regions. The primer set for the first-round RT-PCR of the TCR CDR3 was HTBI. Via MiXCR, TCRdb re-called the multiplex PCR reads, giving one row per CDR3 protein. Of hundreds of thousands of distinct CDR3 sequences listed, 16% are singletons. Sequencing was performed on blood. The receptors here all came from a woman under 30 with Graves' hyperthyroidism.

This clonotype came up a few times. The rearrangement uses TRBV15 and TRBJ2-5; TRBD2 might be the D (5 bases). V lost 5 bases, J lost 3 bases, and 10 bases lay in between. Germline V gene lookup returns CDR1 LNHNV and CDR2 YYDKDF (reference sequence). The CDR3 has 13 residues. Written as DNA, the CDR3 is TGTGCCACCAGCTCGGTCGGGAAAGAGACCCAGTACTTC. Its protein is CATSSVGKETQYF.

The gene calls are TRBV29-1 and TRBJ2-5, with TRBD2 matching 11 bases. Germline V gives CDR1 SQVTM, CDR2 ANQGSEA. V dropped 4 bases and J dropped 8; count of bases not matched to a gene: 18. The CDR3 consists of 17 residues. CDR3 sequence: CSVAGTSGGIGGVTQYF. CDR3 in DNA: TGCAGCGTTGCCGGGACTAGCGGAGGTATAGGCGGGGTTACCCAGTACTTC.

The table lists this clonotype with a few counts. The chain carries TRBV5-4 and TRBJ2-1; 12 bases align to TRBD1. Germline loops: CDR1 SGHNT, CDR2 YYREEE (reference sequence). V lost 4 bases, J lost 4 bases, and 6 bases stayed unmatched. The CDR3 spans 16 residues. Here the CDR3 DNA reads TGTGCCAGCAGCAGCGGGACAGGGGGCGGGTACAATGAGCAGTTCTTC. Its translation is CASSSGTGGGYNEQFF. Combining the CDR3 with reference TRBV5-4 and TRBJ2-1 gives the whole variable domain ETGVTQSPTHLIKTRGQQVTLRCSSQSGHNTVSWYQQALGQGPQFIFQYYREEENGRGNFPPRFSGLQFPNYSSELNVNALELDDSALYLCASSSGTGGGYNEQFFGPGTRLTVL.

This clonotype was recorded at least ten times. This chain joins TRBV24-1 and TRBJ2-2; D gene ambiguous. The ends were cut back, 1 base at V and 4 bases at J, with 6 bases in the middle. The CDR3 sequence is 14 residues long. CDR1 is KGHDR, CDR2 SFDVKD, per germline. The CDR3 protein is CATSDFSGTGELFF. In DNA form, the CDR3 reads TGTGCCACCAGTGATTTTTCCGGCACCGGGGAGCTGTTTTTT.

The chain employs TRBV5-1 and TRBJ2-5, with D unclear. The CDR3 contains 14 residues. Trimming stripped 2 bases from V and 2 bases from J, with 10 bases between. CDR1 is SGHRS, CDR2 YFSETQ, per germline. CDR3 amino acids: CASSFTTPQETQYF. DNA of the CDR3: TGCGCCAGCAGCTTTACTACCCCACAAGAGACCCAGTACTTC.

The chain links TRBV3-1 to TRBJ2-2; D is uncertain. The CDR3 consists of 15 residues. The ends were cut back, 1 base at V and 7 bases at J, with 13 bases in the middle. The germline V gene has CDR1 LGHDT and CDR2 YNNKEL (reference sequence). The CDR3, as DNA: TGTGCCAGCAGCCAAGTAAGGTTGGGTAGCGGGGAGCTGTTTTTT. Amino acid sequence: CASSQVRLGSGELFF. Full variable domain (remainder filled in from reference TRBV3-1 and TRBJ2-2): DTAVSQTPKYLVTQMGNDKSIKCEQNLGHDTMYWYKQDSKKFLKIMFSYNNKELIINETVPNRFSPKSPDKAHLNLHINSLELGDSAVYFCASSQVRLGSGELFFGEGSRLTVL.